The 19 T cell receptor beta chains in this list originate from one sample, sequenced in a study of blood T cells in healthy people across ages. A second about 7 to 12 cycle PCR used barcoded and J-beta primers. TCRdb re-derived calls from the 5' RACE reads in MiXCR, one entry per CDR3 protein. This sample has roughly 1,700,000 distinct CDR3 sequences, with approximately 30% found just once. The sequencing sample was made of blood. Source of these receptors: a woman in her 30s in good health.

The CDR3 protein is CSARASGRRNNEQFF. CDR3 nucleotides: TGCAGTGCTAGAGCTAGCGGGAGGCGAAACAATGAGCAGTTCTTC. V is TRBV20-1 and J is TRBJ2-1; 11 bases are shared with TRBD2. The CDR3 sequence is 15 residues long. The germline gives CDR1 DFQATT, CDR2 SNEGSKA (reference sequence). Losses at the gene ends were 1 base for V and 5 bases for J; bases not matched to a gene: 4.

This clonotype was counted between two and nine times. The chain uses TRBV20-1 and TRBJ2-1; 13 bases map to TRBD2. The CDR3 runs to 15 residues. From germline, CDR1 is DFQATT and CDR2 SNEGSKA (reference sequence). V gave up 3 bases and J gave up 8 bases; unmatched junction bases: 7. This CDR3 reads CSARGGGLAGDEQFF. The CDR3 DNA reads as TGCAGTGCTAGGGGGGGAGGACTAGCGGGAGATGAGCAGTTCTTC.

Remarks on this clonotype: Possible read error: a much larger clone is one base away. CDR3 sequence (DNA): TGTGCCAGCTCACCACCTCCAGGTACCTGCGAGCAGTACTTC. Translated, it gives CASSPPPGTCEQYF. V gene TRBV18 combines with J gene TRBJ2-7; D unclear. Germline V gives CDR1 KGHSH, CDR2 LQKENI. With 0 bases removed from V and 6 bases from J, the gap between germline ends came to 12 bases. This CDR3 is built from 14 residues.

The chain is built from TRBV2 and TRBJ2-3; D is tentatively TRBD1 or TRBD2 (6 bases each). Germline CDR1 is SNHLY and CDR2 is FYNNEI. This CDR3 region has 16 residues. With 6 bases removed from V and 7 bases from J, the gap between germline ends came to 23 bases. CDR3 sequence: CASSPRTGALRYTQYF. As DNA, the CDR3 is TGTGCCAGCAGCCCTCGCACGGGGGCCCTAAGGTATACGCAGTATTTT.

This clonotype was found a few times. The chain uses TRBV5-1 and TRBJ2-7; D gene ambiguous. The germline V gene encodes CDR1 SGHRS and CDR2 YFSETQ. The V gene lost 4 bases and the J gene lost 2 bases, with 16 bases spanning the gap. CDR3 length: 15 residues. The CDR3 spells CASSPGSGSTYEQYF. The CDR3 DNA reads as TGCGCCAGCAGCCCTGGTTCCGGTTCCACCTACGAGCAGTACTTC.

This chain uses TRBV19 with TRBJ1-1; 7 positions match TRBD1. Unmatched junction bases numbered 7, after V lost 5 bases and J lost 7 bases. The CDR3 is 13 amino acids. The germline gives CDR1 LNHDA, CDR2 SQIVND (reference sequence). CDR3 amino acids: CASSLTTGFEAFF. The CDR3 nucleotides read TGTGCCAGTAGTCTCACGACAGGGTTTGAAGCTTTCTTT. Complete variable domain (other parts from reference TRBV19 and TRBJ1-1): DGGITQSPKYLFRKEGQNVTLSCEQNLNHDAMYWYRQDPGQGLRLIYYSQIVNDFQKGDIAEGYSVSREKKESFPLTVTSAQKNPTAFYLCASSLTTGFEAFFGQGTRLTVV.

The chain joins TRBV29-1 to TRBJ2-1; 9 nucleotides line up with TRBD1. In germline, CDR1 is SQVTM, CDR2 ANQGSEA. The J segment lost 7 bases and the V segment lost 4 bases, leaving 14 bases of the junction unmatched. This CDR3 has 16 amino acids. CDR3 sequence: CSVGGWEQGAGNEQFF. CDR3 nucleotides: TGCAGCGTTGGGGGGTGGGAACAGGGGGCTGGTAATGAGCAGTTCTTC.

To note about this clonotype: The junction departs from the called germline gene at one end, perhaps through a read error. V usage is TRBV6-5 and J usage is TRBJ2-7; unclear D gene. Germline V gives CDR1 MNHEY, CDR2 SVGAGI. The CDR3 spans 15 residues. The DNA for the CDR3 is TGTGCCAGGAGTTACTCGTGGGATACCTCCTACGAGCAGTACTTC. Translated: CARSYSWDTSYEQYF.

Comment on this clonotype: Being one base from a much bigger clone, this may be a read error. Since the CDR3 does not end with the conserved phenylalanine or tryptophan, this likely comes from a read error. This chain uses TRBV10-3 with TRBJ2-1, with D possibly being TRBD2 (5 bases). Trimming left V 3 bases short and J 9 bases short, with 12 bases between. Germline V lookup: CDR1 ENHRY, CDR2 SYGVKD. This CDR3 has 13 amino acids. The CDR3 sequence is CAISETRSGEQFL. The CDR3 region has the DNA TGTGCCATCAGTGAAACTAGAAGTGGTGAGCAGTTCCTC.

V is TRBV6-5 and J is TRBJ1-5, with D unclear. This CDR3 comprises 14 residues. Germline lookup yields CDR1 MNHEY and CDR2 SVGAGI. Trimming cost V 2 bases and J 9 bases, with 14 bases left between them. The CDR3 DNA follows: TGTGCCAGCAGTTACAGCGCCGACGGTCGGCCCCAGCATTTT. It codes for CASSYSADGRPQHF.

The table lists this clonotype with a count of one. Its ends do not fully match the called genes, so a read error is possible. The V call is TRBV20-1, the J call TRBJ2-7; 7 positions agree with TRBD1. CDR1 is DFQATT and CDR2 is SNEGSKA in the germline V gene (reference sequence). CDR3 length: 12 residues. CDR3 region: CGAREGAVEQYF. CDR3 sequence (DNA): TGCGGTGCTAGAGAGGGGGCGGTAGAGCAGTACTTC.

The chain carries TRBV18 and TRBJ1-1; D is unclear. CDR1 and CDR2 from the germline V gene are KGHSH and LQKENI. The V and J ends lost 0 bases and 10 bases respectively, with 12 bases between them. The CDR3 consists of 13 residues. CDR3 amino acids: CASSPPGGNRAFF. In nucleotides, the CDR3 is TGTGCCAGCTCACCACCGGGAGGGAATCGAGCTTTCTTT.

The sample holds a few counts of this clonotype. The chain carries TRBV3-1 and TRBJ2-7; D is perhaps TRBD2 (5 bases). CDR3 size: 16 residues. The V and J ends lost 1 base and 2 bases respectively, with 15 bases between them. Germline-derived CDR1 and CDR2 are LGHDT and YNNKEL (reference sequence). The CDR3 sequence is CASSQVPLAGPYEQYF. The CDR3 nucleotides are TGTGCCAGCAGCCAAGTCCCCCTAGCAGGCCCCTACGAGCAGTACTTC.

The chain combines TRBV7-3 with TRBJ2-7; 9 bases align to TRBD1. The V gene's germline CDR1 is SGHTA and CDR2 FQGTGA. With 4 bases clipped from V and 5 bases from J, the junction kept 12 bases outside the gene matches. The CDR3 length is 16 residues. CDR3 loop: CASSSFNRDRDHEQYF. The CDR3, as DNA: TGTGCCAGCAGCTCCTTTAACCGGGACAGGGACCACGAGCAGTACTTC.

This clonotype was seen at least ten times. V usage is TRBV29-1 and J usage is TRBJ2-1, with 10 bases fitting TRBD2. Germline V gene data show CDR1 as SQVTM and CDR2 as ANQGSEA. Germline trimming cut 6 bases from V and 4 bases from J; bases unmatched to any gene: 6. The CDR3 loop spans 14 amino acids. CDR3 in DNA: TGCAGCGTACCCGGACTAGCGGATTACAATGAGCAGTTCTTC. Amino acids: CSVPGLADYNEQFF.

The sample holds many counts of this clonotype. The rearrangement links TRBV12-3 or TRBV12-4 to TRBJ2-7; D remains unclear. The CDR3 runs 14 residues. The ends were cut back, 6 bases at V and 3 bases at J, with 15 bases in the middle. The CDR3 DNA is TGTGCCAGCAGCCACCCTCCTCAATACTACGAGCAGTACTTC. Protein product: CASSHPPQYYEQYF.

This clonotype showed up many times. The chain links TRBV5-1 to TRBJ2-7; D uncertain. Trimming pared 1 base from V and 4 bases from J, leaving 15 bases between. Germline V gene data show CDR1 as SGHRS and CDR2 as YFSETQ. CDR3 length equals 15 residues. CDR3 region: CASSLLTPLSYEQYF. The CDR3 nucleotides are TGCGCCAGCAGCTTGTTAACCCCCTTGTCATACGAGCAGTACTTC.

The V and J genes are TRBV20-1 and TRBJ2-3; 14 nucleotides match TRBD2. The CDR3 consists of 16 residues. V was clipped by 3 bases and J by 6 bases; unmatched bases: 8. CDR1 is DFQATT, CDR2 SNEGSKA, per germline (reference sequence). The CDR3 spells CSASDPTSGRADTQYF. CDR3 nucleotides: TGCAGTGCTAGTGACCCGACTAGCGGGAGGGCGGATACGCAGTATTTT.

This clonotype was observed a handful of times. The chain links TRBV29-1 to TRBJ1-1, with D tentatively TRBD1 (6 bases). Trimming pared 0 bases from V and 13 bases from J, leaving 15 bases between. Per germline, CDR1 SQVTM and CDR2 ANQGSEA. This CDR3 has 12 amino acids. The CDR3 DNA reads as TGCAGCGTTGAAGAGGTCGCGGGACACGGTTTCTTT. Translated, it gives CSVEEVAGHGFF. Based on the CDR3 plus reference TRBV29-1 and TRBJ1-1, the full variable domain is SAVISQKPSRDICQRGTSLTIQCQVDSQVTMMFWYRQQPGQSLTLIATANQGSEATYESGFVIDKFPISRPNLTFSTLTVSNMSPEDSSIYLCSVEEVAGHGFFGQGTRLTVV.